This T cell receptor (beta chain) was recovered during a study of a mutant IDH1 vaccine in newly diagnosed glioma. About the research overall: The study started vaccination 4-6 weeks after radiotherapy alone, or with temozolomide cycles. The treated population exhibited a male proportion of roughly 60%, a female proportion of about 38%, and a mean age of about 39 years. Study-level findings and limits: Changes in the top peripheral T cell clonotypes seemingly had no bearing on pseudoprogression. There were vaccine-induced immune responses in about 92% of the patients.

The germline gives CDR1 SGHNT, CDR2 YYREEE (reference sequence). With 4 bases clipped from V and 1 base from J, the junction kept 6 bases outside the gene matches. This CDR3 is 16 amino acids long. Comments on this clone: Its target is not known.

Measured with immunoSEQ multiplex PCR; TCRdb has only the in-frame clones, and not every one. This sample yields about 30,000 clones, of which 85% to 90% are seen a single time; approximately 2.3% belongs to the top ten. Time point defined: week 23, last vaccination. All doses held 300 ug of mutant IDH1 20-mer peptide, with topical imiquimod. Material: PBMCs, obtained from a glioma patient whose treatment included an IDH1 peptide vaccine. The receptor was derived from a man in his forties or fifties with glioma. This chain joins TRBV5-4 and TRBJ2-2; TRBD1 aligns across 8 bases. DNA of the CDR3: TGTGCCAGCAGCCCCGATGACAGGGGGAACACCGGGGAGCTGTTTTTT. Protein sequence: CASSPDDRGNTGELFF.